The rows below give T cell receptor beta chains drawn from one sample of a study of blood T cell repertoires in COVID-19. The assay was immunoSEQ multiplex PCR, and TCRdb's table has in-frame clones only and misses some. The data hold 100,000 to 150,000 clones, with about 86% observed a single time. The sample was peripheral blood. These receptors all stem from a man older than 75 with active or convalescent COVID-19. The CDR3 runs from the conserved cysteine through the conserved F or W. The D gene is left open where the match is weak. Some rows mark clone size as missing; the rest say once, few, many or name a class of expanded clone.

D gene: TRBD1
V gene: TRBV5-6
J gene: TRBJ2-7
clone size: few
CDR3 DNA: TGTGCCAGCAGCGCGTTACCCCGGGACAGGGGCGAGCAGTACTTC
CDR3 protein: CASSALPRDRGEQYF

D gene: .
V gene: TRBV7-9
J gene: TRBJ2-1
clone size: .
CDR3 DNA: TGTGCCAGCACCATAGACATATACAATGAGCAGTTCTTC
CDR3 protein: CASTIDIYNEQFF

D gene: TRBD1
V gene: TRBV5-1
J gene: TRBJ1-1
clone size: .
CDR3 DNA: TGCGCCAGCAGTTTCGACAGGGTTTCCGAAGCTTTCTTT
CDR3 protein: CASSFDRVSEAFF

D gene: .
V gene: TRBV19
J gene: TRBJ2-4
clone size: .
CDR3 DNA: TGTGCCAGTAGTCTCACCGGAAACATTCAGTACTTC
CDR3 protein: CASSLTGNIQYF

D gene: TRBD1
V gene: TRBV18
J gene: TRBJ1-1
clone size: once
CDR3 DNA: TGTGCCAGCTCACCCTCGACAGGGGGCACGAACACTGAAGCTTTCTTT
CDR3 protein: CASSPSTGGTNTEAFF

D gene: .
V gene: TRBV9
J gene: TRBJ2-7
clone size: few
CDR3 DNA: TGTGCCAGCAGCGTAGCCGGCACAGTTCCCGAGCAGTACTTC
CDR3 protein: CASSVAGTVPEQYF

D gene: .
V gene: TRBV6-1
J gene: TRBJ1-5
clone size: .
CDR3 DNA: TGTGCCAGCAGTGAAGCAGGGAGGCAGCCCCAGCATTTT
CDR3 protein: CASSEAGRQPQHF

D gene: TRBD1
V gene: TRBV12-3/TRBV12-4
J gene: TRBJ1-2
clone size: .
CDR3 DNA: TGTGCCAGCAGCTGGGACAGGTATGGCTACACCTTC
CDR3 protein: CASSWDRYGYTF

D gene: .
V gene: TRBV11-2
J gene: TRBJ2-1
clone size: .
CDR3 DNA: TGTGCCAGCAGTACTACTAGCACGTTACCCTACAATGAGCAGTTCTTC
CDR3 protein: CASSTTSTLPYNEQFF

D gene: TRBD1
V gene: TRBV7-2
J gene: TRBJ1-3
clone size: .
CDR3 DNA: TGTGCCAGCAGCTTAGCCCTGACAGGGGATACTCTCCCTGGAAACACCATATATTTT
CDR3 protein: CASSLALTGDTLPGNTIYF

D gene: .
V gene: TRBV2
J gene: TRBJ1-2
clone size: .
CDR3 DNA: TGTGCCAGCAGCCAGGATAACTATGGCTACACCTTC
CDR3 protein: CASSQDNYGYTF

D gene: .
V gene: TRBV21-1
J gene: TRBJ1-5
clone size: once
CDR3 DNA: TGTGCCAGCAGCAAAGAGGCGGACTACCGTCAGCCCCAGCATTTT
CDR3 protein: CASSKEADYRQPQHF

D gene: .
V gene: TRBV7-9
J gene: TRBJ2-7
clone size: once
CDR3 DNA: TGTGCCAGCAGCCCGCGGCGAGGCAGCTACGAGCAGTACTTC
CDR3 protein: CASSPRRGSYEQYF

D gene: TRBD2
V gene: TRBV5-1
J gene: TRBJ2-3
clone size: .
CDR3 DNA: TGCGCCAGCAGCTTGGTAGCGGGGCAGTCAGATACGCAGTATTTT
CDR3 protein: CASSLVAGQSDTQYF

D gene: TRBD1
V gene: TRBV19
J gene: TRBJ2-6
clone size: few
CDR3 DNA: TGTGCCAGTAGTCCCTGGGACAGGGGGTCTGGGGCCAACGTCCTGACTTTC
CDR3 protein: CASSPWDRGSGANVLTF

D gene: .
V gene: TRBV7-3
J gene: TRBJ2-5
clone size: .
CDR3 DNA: TGTGCCAGCAGCATAACTAACCAAGAGACCCAGTACTTC
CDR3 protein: CASSITNQETQYF

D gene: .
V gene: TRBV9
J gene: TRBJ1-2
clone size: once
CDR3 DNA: TGTGCCAGCAGCGGTGCAGGGGCCTATGGCTACACCTTC
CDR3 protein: CASSGAGAYGYTF

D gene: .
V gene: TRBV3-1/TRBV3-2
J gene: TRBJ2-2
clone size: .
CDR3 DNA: TGTGCCAGCAGCCGGGGCGATACCGGGGAGCTGTTTTTT
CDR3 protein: CASSRGDTGELFF

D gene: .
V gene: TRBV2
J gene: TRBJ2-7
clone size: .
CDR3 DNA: TGTGCCAGCTCAACTTACGAGCAGTACTTC
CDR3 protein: CASSTYEQYF

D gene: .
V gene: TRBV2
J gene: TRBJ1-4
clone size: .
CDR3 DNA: TGTGCCAGCAGTGCTAGTGGGTCGACTAATGAAAAACTGTTTTTT
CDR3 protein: CASSASGSTNEKLFF

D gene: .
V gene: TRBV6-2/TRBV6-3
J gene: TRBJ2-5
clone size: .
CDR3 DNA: TGTGCCAGCAGTCTCGGGACACAAGAGACCCAGTACTTC
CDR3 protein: CASSLGTQETQYF

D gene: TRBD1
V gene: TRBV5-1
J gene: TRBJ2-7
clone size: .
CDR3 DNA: TGCGCCAGCAGCTTCGGGACAGAAAGATACGAGCAGTACTTC
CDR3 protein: CASSFGTERYEQYF

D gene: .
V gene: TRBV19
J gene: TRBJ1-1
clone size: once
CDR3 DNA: TGTGCCAGTAGTATCCGCGCCTCTACGAACACTGAAGCTTTCTTT
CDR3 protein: CASSIRASTNTEAFF

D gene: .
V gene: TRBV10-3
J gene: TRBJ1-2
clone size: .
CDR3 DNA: TGTGCCATCAGTGAGTCGGAGGGGACCTACTATGGCTACACCTTC
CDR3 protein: CAISESEGTYYGYTF

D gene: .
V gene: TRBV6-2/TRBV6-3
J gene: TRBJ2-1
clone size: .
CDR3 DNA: TGTGCCAGCAGTTACAGAGGACTTACCTTGAATGAGCAGTTCTTC
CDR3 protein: CASSYRGLTLNEQFF

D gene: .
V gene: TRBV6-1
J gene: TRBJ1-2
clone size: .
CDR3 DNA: TGTGCCAGCAGTGAAGGAGAGGCTTCGAGCTACACCTTC
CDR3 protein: CASSEGEASSYTF

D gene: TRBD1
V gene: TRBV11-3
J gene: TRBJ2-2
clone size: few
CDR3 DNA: TGTGCCAGCAGCTTAGGGAGGTGGGACAGGGAGAACACCGGGGAGCTGTTTTTT
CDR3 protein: CASSLGRWDRENTGELFF

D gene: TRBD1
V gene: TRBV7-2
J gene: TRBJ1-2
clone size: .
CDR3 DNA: TGTGCCAGCAGCTCCGACAGGGTCGGTGGCTACACCTTC
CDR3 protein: CASSSDRVGGYTF

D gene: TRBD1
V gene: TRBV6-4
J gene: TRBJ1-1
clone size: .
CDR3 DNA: TGTGCCAGCAGGCAGGGGGCGGGTAATGCTGAAGCTTTCTTT
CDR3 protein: CASRQGAGNAEAFF

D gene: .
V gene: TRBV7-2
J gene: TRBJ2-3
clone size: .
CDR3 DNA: TGTGCCAGCAGCTTAGTTTCAGGGGTGACAGATACGCAGTATTTT
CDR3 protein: CASSLVSGVTDTQYF

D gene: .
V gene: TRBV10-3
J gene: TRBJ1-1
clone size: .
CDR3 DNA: TGTGCCATCAGTGAGGTACAGGGCGCCGCTCCTGGGTTT
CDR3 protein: CAISEVQGAAPGF

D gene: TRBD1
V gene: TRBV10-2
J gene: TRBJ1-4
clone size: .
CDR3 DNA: TGCGCCAGCAGTGGCTACAGGGGTTCAACTAATGAAAAACTGTTTTTT
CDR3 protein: CASSGYRGSTNEKLFF

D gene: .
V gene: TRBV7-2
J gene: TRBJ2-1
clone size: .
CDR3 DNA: TGTGCCAGCAGCCGGGCCTACAATGAGCAGTTCTTC
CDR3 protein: CASSRAYNEQFF

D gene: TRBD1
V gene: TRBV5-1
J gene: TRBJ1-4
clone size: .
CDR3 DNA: TGCGCCAGCAGCGCCCCCGGGACAGGGGGGGAAAAACTGTTTTTT
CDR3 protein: CASSAPGTGGEKLFF

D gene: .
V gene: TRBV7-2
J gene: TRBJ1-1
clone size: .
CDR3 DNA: TGTGCCAGCAGCCAACAGGGAGGGCGGACTGAAGCTTTCTTT
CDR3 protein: CASSQQGGRTEAFF

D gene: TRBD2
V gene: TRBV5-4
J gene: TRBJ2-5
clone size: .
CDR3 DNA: TGTGCCAGCAGCTCCCGACTAGCGGGGGGTTTGGAGACCCAGTACTTC
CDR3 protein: CASSSRLAGGLETQYF

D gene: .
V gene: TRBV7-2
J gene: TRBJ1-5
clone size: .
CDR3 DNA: TGTGCCAGCAGTTTCGGGGGGCGGGAGCCCCAGCATTTT
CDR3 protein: CASSFGGREPQHF

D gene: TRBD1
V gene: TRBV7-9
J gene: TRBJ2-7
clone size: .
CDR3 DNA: TGTGCCAGCAGCCCGACAGGGTCCTACGAGCAGTACTTC
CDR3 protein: CASSPTGSYEQYF

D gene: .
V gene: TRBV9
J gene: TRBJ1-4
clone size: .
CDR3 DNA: TGTGCCAGCAGCGTAGCTACCGGGGAGAATGAAAAACTGTTTTTT
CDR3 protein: CASSVATGENEKLFF

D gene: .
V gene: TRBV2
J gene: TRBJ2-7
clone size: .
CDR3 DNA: TGTGCCAGCAGTAGTATAGACGAGCAGTACTTC
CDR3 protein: CASSSIDEQYF

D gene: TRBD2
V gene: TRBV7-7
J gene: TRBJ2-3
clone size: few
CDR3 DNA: TGTGCTAGCAGCTACCTAGCGGCAGATACGCAGTATTTT
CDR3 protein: CASSYLAADTQYF

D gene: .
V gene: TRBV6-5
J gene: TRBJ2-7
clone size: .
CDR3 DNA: TGTGCCAGCAGTTACTCGACCCAGACTAGGGAGCAGTACTTC
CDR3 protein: CASSYSTQTREQYF

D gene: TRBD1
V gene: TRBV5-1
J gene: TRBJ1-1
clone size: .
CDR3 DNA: TGCGCCAGCAGCCCCGGACAGGGGGAGGGGGCTTTCTTT
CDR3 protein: CASSPGQGEGAFF

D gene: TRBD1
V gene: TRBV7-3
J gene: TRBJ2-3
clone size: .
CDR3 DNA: TGTGCCAGCAGCCCCACAGGGGTCGGCACAGATACGCAGTATTTT
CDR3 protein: CASSPTGVGTDTQYF

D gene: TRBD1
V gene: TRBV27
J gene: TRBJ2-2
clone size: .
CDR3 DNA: TGTGCCAGCAGTTTAAGACAGGGGGCGACCGGGGAGCTGTTTTTT
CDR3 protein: CASSLRQGATGELFF

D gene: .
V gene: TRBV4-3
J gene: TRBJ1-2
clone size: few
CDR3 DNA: TGCGCCAGCAGCCAAGATGCAGGGCCCTATGGCTACACCTTC
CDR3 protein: CASSQDAGPYGYTF

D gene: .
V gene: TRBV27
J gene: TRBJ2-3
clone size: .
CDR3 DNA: TGTGCCAGCGGGGCAGCTTCTAGCACAGATACGCAGTATTTT
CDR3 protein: CASGAASSTDTQYF

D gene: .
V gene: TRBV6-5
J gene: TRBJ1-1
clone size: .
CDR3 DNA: TGTGCCAGCAGTTGGCTCACTGAAGCTTTCTTT
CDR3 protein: CASSWLTEAFF

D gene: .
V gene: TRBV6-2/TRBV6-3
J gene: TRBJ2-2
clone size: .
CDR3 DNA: TGTGCCAGCAGTAGCGGTTACACCGGGGAGCTGTTTTTT
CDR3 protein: CASSSGYTGELFF

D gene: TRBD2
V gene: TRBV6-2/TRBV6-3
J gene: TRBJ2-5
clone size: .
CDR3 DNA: TGTGCCAGCAGTCATAGTCTGTCTTTCGGGACTAGCGGAAAGGGGGCGCCCCAGTACTTC
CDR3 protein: CASSHSLSFGTSGKGAPQYF

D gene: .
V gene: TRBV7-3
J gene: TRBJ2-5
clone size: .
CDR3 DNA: TGTGCCAGCAGCTTAGGCGGAGGTGAGACCCAGTACTTC
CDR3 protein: CASSLGGGETQYF

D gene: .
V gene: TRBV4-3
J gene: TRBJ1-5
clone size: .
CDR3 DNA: TGCGCCAGCAGCCAAGATATTGGGGAGGGTCAGCCCCAGCATTTT
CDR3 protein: CASSQDIGEGQPQHF

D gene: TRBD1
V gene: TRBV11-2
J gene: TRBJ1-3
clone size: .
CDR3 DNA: TGTGCCAGCAGCTCCCCCGACAGGGTGGGGGGAAACACCATATATTTT
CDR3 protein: CASSSPDRVGGNTIYF